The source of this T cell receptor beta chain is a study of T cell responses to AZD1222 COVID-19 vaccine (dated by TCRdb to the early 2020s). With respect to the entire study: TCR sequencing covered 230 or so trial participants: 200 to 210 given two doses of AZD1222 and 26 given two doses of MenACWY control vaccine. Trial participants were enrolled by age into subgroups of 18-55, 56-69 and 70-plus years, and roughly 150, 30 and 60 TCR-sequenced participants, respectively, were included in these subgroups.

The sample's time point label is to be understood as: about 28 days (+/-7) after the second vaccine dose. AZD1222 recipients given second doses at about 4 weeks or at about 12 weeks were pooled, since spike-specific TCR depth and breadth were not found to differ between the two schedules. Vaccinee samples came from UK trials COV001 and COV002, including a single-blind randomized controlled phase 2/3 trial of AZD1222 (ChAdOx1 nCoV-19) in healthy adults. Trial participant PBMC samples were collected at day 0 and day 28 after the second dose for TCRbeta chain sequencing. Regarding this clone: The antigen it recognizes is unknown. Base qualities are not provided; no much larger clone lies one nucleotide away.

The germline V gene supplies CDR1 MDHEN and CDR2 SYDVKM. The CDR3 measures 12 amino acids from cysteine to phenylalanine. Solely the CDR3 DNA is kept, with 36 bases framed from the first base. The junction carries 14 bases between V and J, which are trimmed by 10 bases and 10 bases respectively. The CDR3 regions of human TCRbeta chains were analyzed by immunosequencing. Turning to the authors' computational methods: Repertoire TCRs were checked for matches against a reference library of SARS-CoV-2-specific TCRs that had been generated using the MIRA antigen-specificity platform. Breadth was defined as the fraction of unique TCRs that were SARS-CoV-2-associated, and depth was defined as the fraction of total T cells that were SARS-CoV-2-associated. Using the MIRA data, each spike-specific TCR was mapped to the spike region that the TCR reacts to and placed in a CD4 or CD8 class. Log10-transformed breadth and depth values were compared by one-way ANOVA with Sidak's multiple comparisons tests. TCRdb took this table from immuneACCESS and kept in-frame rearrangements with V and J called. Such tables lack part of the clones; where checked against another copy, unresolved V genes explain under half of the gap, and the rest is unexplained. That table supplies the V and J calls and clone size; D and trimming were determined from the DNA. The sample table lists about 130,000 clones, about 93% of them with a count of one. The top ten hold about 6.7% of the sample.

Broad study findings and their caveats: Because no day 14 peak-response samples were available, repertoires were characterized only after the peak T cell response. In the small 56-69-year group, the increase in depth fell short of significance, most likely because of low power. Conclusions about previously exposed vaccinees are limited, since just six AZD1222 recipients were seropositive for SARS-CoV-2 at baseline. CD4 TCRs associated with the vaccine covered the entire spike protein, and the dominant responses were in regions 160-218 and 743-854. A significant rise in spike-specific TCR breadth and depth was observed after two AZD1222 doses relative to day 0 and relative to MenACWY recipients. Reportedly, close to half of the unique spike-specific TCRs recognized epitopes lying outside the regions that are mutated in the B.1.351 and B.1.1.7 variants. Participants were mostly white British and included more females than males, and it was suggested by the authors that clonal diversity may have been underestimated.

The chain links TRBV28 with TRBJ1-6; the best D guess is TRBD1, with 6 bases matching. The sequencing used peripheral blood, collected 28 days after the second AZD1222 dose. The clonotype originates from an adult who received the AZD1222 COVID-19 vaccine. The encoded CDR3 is CATGNGGSPLHF. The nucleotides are TGTGCCACGGGGAATGGGGGCTCACCCCTCCACTTT.